This is a list of T cell receptor beta chains from one sample in a study of prognosis after radiotherapy for stage I lung cancer. Each CDR3 protein is one row after TCRdb ran MiXCR on the multiplex PCR reads. The data show some 10,000 distinct CDR3 sequences, approximately 40% seen once. Sequenced here: PBMCs, sampled before or after stereotactic body radiation therapy (not recorded which). The receptors were sampled from a donor over 45 with non-small cell lung cancer. CDR3s include the opening cysteine and the closing phenylalanine or tryptophan. The order of the fields is V gene, CDR3 protein.

v_call: TRBV12-3/TRBV12-4
cdr3_aa: CASSLAGADTQYF

v_call: TRBV7-2
cdr3_aa: CASSWDRGLREQFF

v_call: TRBV18
cdr3_aa: CASSRDYSNQPQHF

v_call: TRBV20-1
cdr3_aa: CSARVGLNTEAFF

v_call: TRBV7-2
cdr3_aa: CASSLALAGGYNEQFF

v_call: TRBV6-5
cdr3_aa: CASSYSRQNGELFF

v_call: TRBV28
cdr3_aa: CASSFPTAWGAFF

v_call: TRBV4-3
cdr3_aa: CASSQDPGRTNEKLFF

v_call: TRBV5-4
cdr3_aa: CASSPDEWGLAGGDEQFF

v_call: TRBV2
cdr3_aa: CAMTSWDITKETQYF

v_call: TRBV3-1
cdr3_aa: CASSQDLETQYF

v_call: TRBV20-1
cdr3_aa: CSASGAGGYDEQFF

v_call: TRBV20-1
cdr3_aa: CSAGGGAAASYEQYF

v_call: TRBV28
cdr3_aa: CASQESNEKLFF

v_call: TRBV6-1
cdr3_aa: CASSDPRVTLGPQHF

v_call: TRBV7-9
cdr3_aa: CASSVGLAGEGQFF

v_call: TRBV19
cdr3_aa: CASSISLAGTNTGELFF

v_call: TRBV20-1
cdr3_aa: CSAIPTRRGQRFYEQYF

v_call: TRBV20-1
cdr3_aa: CSARGGTSGGALTDTQYF

v_call: TRBV6-4
cdr3_aa: CASGKRGQGTNSPLHF

v_call: TRBV7-3
cdr3_aa: CASSPGQGSSYEQYF

v_call: TRBV24-1
cdr3_aa: CATSDRGTGKGEQFF

v_call: TRBV28
cdr3_aa: CASSRGTGHNEQFF

v_call: TRBV7-7
cdr3_aa: CASSLVGVDTDTQYF

v_call: TRBV7-6
cdr3_aa: CASSPRLVAGGHEQYF

v_call: TRBV6-2/TRBV6-3
cdr3_aa: CASSYATSGDRRDEQYF

v_call: TRBV9
cdr3_aa: CASSDHPGTMGEQYF

v_call: TRBV6-1
cdr3_aa: CAISDGGAGGPDIEQFF

v_call: TRBV6-1
cdr3_aa: CASTWTVLPGLAGEDPIADTQYF

v_call: TRBV5-6
cdr3_aa: CASSKQGGYQPQHF

v_call: TRBV5-1
cdr3_aa: CASSSGTGTSYNSPLHF

v_call: TRBV12-3/TRBV12-4
cdr3_aa: CASSLGLAGPSNEQFF

v_call: TRBV20-1
cdr3_aa: CSARGQGTMNTEAFF

v_call: TRBV9
cdr3_aa: CASSVGGDPTWNSPLHF

v_call: TRBV9
cdr3_aa: CASSVVELAHEQFF

v_call: TRBV7-2
cdr3_aa: CASSSHRGREGYTF

v_call: TRBV4-2
cdr3_aa: CASSQAPGGPTDTQYF

v_call: TRBV7-6
cdr3_aa: CASRVGGTGELFF

v_call: TRBV12-3/TRBV12-4
cdr3_aa: CASRPSGQPLGTEAFF

v_call: TRBV27
cdr3_aa: CASRHGGRVYEQYF

v_call: TRBV9
cdr3_aa: CASSNRAGGPLHDEQFF

v_call: TRBV6-2/TRBV6-3
cdr3_aa: CASSPGIKQYF